This T cell receptor (beta chain) was captured by sequencing in a study of vaccination effects on CD4 cells after COVID-19. Overall study context: Using viral peptide pools, the ViraFEST assay grew out antigen-specific CD4+ T cells prior to sequencing. In culture with approximately 9.5 IU/ml IL-2 and around 10 ug/ml peptides, PBMC were grown at a few million per well.

This CDR3 is 14 amino acids long. Germline CDR1 and CDR2: LNHDA and SQIVND (reference sequence). V shed 2 bases and J 6 bases; nucleotides not matched to a gene: 6. A roughly 11-day culture period preceded the isolation of CD4+ T cells. Each participant received a vaccine that was either BNT162b2 or mRNA-1273, given as two doses. Negative nucleocapsid antibody tests before and after vaccination confirmed no previous SARS-CoV-2 infection. The authors exchanged half the medium for IL-2 medium on days 3 and 7. A word on this clone: Its antigen is not identified.

TCRdb's copy holds only in-frame clones and misses some; the assay was immunoSEQ multiplex PCR. The sample has tens of thousands of clones, roughly four fifths seen once. The sequenced sample was CD4+ T cells from PBMCs cultured without peptide, obtained after COVID-19 vaccination. The chain joins TRBV19 to TRBJ1-2; TRBD1 matches at 7 bases. The clonotype comes from a human donor who received a COVID-19 vaccine. DNA of the CDR3: TGTGCCAGTAGTATACTGACAGGGTTTCATGGCTACACCTTC. Translation: CASSILTGFHGYTF.